These 18 T cell receptor beta chains were all obtained from the same sample, sequenced in a study of memory CD4+ T cells and cytomegalovirus serostatus. Sequencing was performed with immunoSEQ multiplex PCR; in TCRdb, only in-frame clones are kept and a portion is missing. This table has fewer than 50,000 clones, roughly three quarters appearing once. Single viable CD3+CD4+CD8-CD45RO+ cells were sorted as the memory CD4+ T cells. Source material: memory CD4+ T cells from blood. These receptors originate from an adult in good health and CMV-seronegative.

V is TRBV30 and J is TRBJ2-1; the match to TRBD2 covers 11 bases. Germline CDR1 is GTSNPN and CDR2 is SVGIG (reference sequence). The CDR3 is made up of 14 amino acids. The trim removed 4 bases at V and 5 bases at J, leaving 4 bases unmatched. The CDR3: CAWNRLAGHNEQFF. The CDR3, as DNA: TGTGCCTGGAACCGACTAGCGGGACACAATGAGCAGTTCTTC.

The table lists this clone with a few counts. This chain links TRBV2 with TRBJ1-4; D possibly corresponds to TRBD1 (6 bases). Trimming cost V 8 bases and J 7 bases, with 20 bases left between them. Per the germline V gene, CDR1 is SNHLY and CDR2 is FYNNEI. This CDR3 is 15 amino acids long. CDR3 in amino acids: CASSGAGTKGEKLFF. The CDR3 nucleotides are TGTGCCAGCTCAGGGGCCGGGACAAAGGGTGAAAAACTGTTTTTT. The variable domain in full, completed from reference TRBV2 and TRBJ1-4, reads EPEVTQTPSHQVTQMGQEVILRCVPISNHLYFYWYRQILGQKVEFLVSFYNNEISEKSEIFDDQFSVERPDGSNFTLKIRSTKLEDSAMYFCASSGAGTKGEKLFFGSGTQLSVL.

Written as DNA, the CDR3 is TGTGCCAGCAGTGAAGGGGCGGGCCGAGGGTACAATCAGCCCCAGCATTTT. It yields the protein CASSEGAGRGYNQPQHF. The chain uses TRBV6-1 and TRBJ1-5; D not resolved. Looked up from germline, CDR1 is MNHNS and CDR2 is SASEGT. The CDR3 runs 17 residues. Trimming shortened V by 1 base and J by 3 bases, and 16 bases separated the two germline ends.

The chain recombines TRBV19 with TRBJ2-5, with 7 bases aligning to TRBD2. V lost 7 bases, J lost 1 base, and 3 bases stayed unmatched. Germline V gives CDR1 LNHDA, CDR2 SQIVND (reference sequence). The length of the CDR3 is 13 residues. DNA for the CDR3: TGTGCCAGTACACCTAGCGGCCAAGAGACCCAGTACTTC. Its protein product is CASTPSGQETQYF.

The V and J genes are TRBV10-3 and TRBJ1-1, with a possible D match to TRBD1 (6 bases). Germline values: CDR1 ENHRY, CDR2 SYGVKD. Between the trimmed V and J ends, which lost 3 bases and 0 bases, there was a span of 14 bases. The CDR3 covers 16 residues. This CDR3 is CAISERGAGMNTEAFF. The CDR3 DNA reads TGTGCCATCAGTGAAAGGGGGGCCGGAATGAACACTGAAGCTTTCTTT.

The chain uses TRBV19 and TRBJ1-5; no definite D call. Trimming removed 4 bases from V and 4 bases from J, with 17 bases in between. Germline assignment: CDR1 LNHDA and CDR2 SQIVND (reference sequence). The CDR3 runs to 16 residues. CDR3 region: CASSTPYVSVNQPQHF. Written as DNA, the CDR3 is TGTGCCAGTAGTACCCCATACGTGTCCGTAAATCAGCCCCAGCATTTT.

The chain has TRBV10-2 and TRBJ1-3; unclear D gene. The germline CDR1 and CDR2 sequences are WSHSY and SAAADI. Trimming pared 3 bases from V and 0 bases from J, leaving 9 bases between. This CDR3 has 15 residues. DNA for the CDR3: TGCGCCAGCAGTGAAATTAGGGACTCTGGAAACACCATATATTTT. Translation gives CASSEIRDSGNTIYF.

The genes are TRBV29-1 and TRBJ2-5; maybe TRBD1 (5 bases). The germline V and J ends were trimmed by 6 bases and 2 bases, with 7 bases remaining between them. This CDR3 spans 11 amino acids. Germline V gene lookup returns CDR1 SQVTM and CDR2 ANQGSEA. This chain's CDR3 is CSVAGQETQYF. In DNA, the CDR3 is TGCAGCGTGGCAGGGCAAGAGACCCAGTACTTC.

The V gene is TRBV11-3, the J gene TRBJ2-5; 9 nucleotides match TRBD1. V shed 9 bases, J shed 5 bases, and the junction held 7 bases outside the gene matches. This CDR3 contains 13 residues. Germline V gene data show CDR1 as SGHNT and CDR2 as YENEEA. The CDR3 bases are TGTGCCAGTGGACAGGGGTTAGTTGAGACCCAGTACTTC. Amino acids: CASGQGLVETQYF. Supplemented by reference TRBV11-3 and TRBJ2-5, the full variable domain reads EAGVVQSPRYKIIEKKQPVAFWCNPISGHNTLYWYLQNLGQGPELLIRYENEEAVDDSQLPKDRFSAERLKGVDSTLKIQPAELGDSAVYLCASGQGLVETQYFGPGTRLLVL.

This clone showed up just once. This chain connects TRBV10-3 to TRBJ2-3; TRBD2 matches 10 bases. V shed 0 bases, J shed 6 bases, and the junction held 9 bases outside the gene matches. The CDR3 consists of 17 residues. Germline CDR1 and CDR2: ENHRY and SYGVKD. The CDR3 sequence is CAISESIPSGSGDTQYF. The DNA for the CDR3 is TGTGCCATCAGTGAGTCGATACCTAGCGGGAGCGGGGATACGCAGTATTTT.

This clone was seen more than once but under ten times. The chain carries TRBV11-3 and TRBJ2-3, with TRBD1 matching 7 bases. Germline loops: CDR1 SGHNT, CDR2 YENEEA. J was trimmed by 3 bases and V by 4 bases; bases with no gene match: 7. This CDR3 is 15 amino acids long. The DNA for the CDR3 is TGTGCCAGCAGCTCGTCGGACAGGTTGACAGATACGCAGTATTTT. It is translated as CASSSSDRLTDTQYF. The full variable domain, completed using reference TRBV11-3 and TRBJ2-3, is EAGVVQSPRYKIIEKKQPVAFWCNPISGHNTLYWYLQNLGQGPELLIRYENEEAVDDSQLPKDRFSAERLKGVDSTLKIQPAELGDSAVYLCASSSSDRLTDTQYFGPGTRLTVL.

This chain links TRBV7-2 with TRBJ1-1; 7 bases are a match to TRBD1. CDR3 length equals 14 residues. Germline V gene lookup returns CDR1 SGHTA and CDR2 FQGNSA. With 5 bases clipped from V and 0 bases from J, the junction kept 3 bases outside the gene matches. Here the CDR3 reads CASSATGVNTEAFF. The CDR3 nucleotides read TGTGCCAGCAGCGCAACAGGGGTGAACACTGAAGCTTTCTTT.

This clone has just one count. The chain uses TRBV18 and TRBJ2-2, with TRBD1 identical over 8 bases. Germline CDR1 and CDR2: KGHSH and LQKENI. The ends lost 6 bases at V and 1 base at J; junction bases unmatched: 4. This CDR3 has 15 amino acids. The CDR3 spells CASSSGQGNTGELFF. The CDR3 coding sequence is TGTGCCAGCTCGAGTGGACAGGGGAACACCGGGGAGCTGTTTTTT.

The chain combines TRBV19 with TRBJ1-5; D unresolved. Looked up from germline, CDR1 is LNHDA and CDR2 is SQIVND (reference sequence). CDR3 length equals 16 residues. Trimming pared 4 bases from V and 5 bases from J, leaving 18 bases between. The CDR3 DNA is TGTGCCAGTAGTACCCGGGAAGGGCAGGCGGATCAGCCCCAGCATTTT. Translating it yields CASSTREGQADQPQHF.

The rearrangement links TRBV29-1 to TRBJ2-7; TRBD2 might be the D (7 bases). V lost 7 bases and J 3 bases, leaving 22 bases between the germline ends. The CDR3 is 15 residues long. Germline V CDR1 and CDR2: SQVTM, ANQGSEA. The CDR3 nucleotides read TGCAGCGCCGAAGTCCCCGGGGGGCGTCTCTACGAGCAGTACTTC. Translation gives CSAEVPGGRLYEQYF.

This clone was seen a few times. The chain carries TRBV7-9 and TRBJ2-7; possibly TRBD2 for D (5 bases). The CDR3 is 14 amino acids. CDR1 and CDR2 (germline): SEHNR, FQNEAQ (reference sequence). Between the trimmed V and J ends, which lost 5 bases and 0 bases, there was a span of 11 bases. DNA for the CDR3: TGTGCCAGCAGCACTAGTGATCCCTCCTACGAGCAGTACTTC. Translation: CASSTSDPSYEQYF.

CDR3 sequence (DNA): TGTGCTAGTGCCCCCGGTCAGGGACTAGACACCGGGGAGCTGTTTTTT. Its translation is CASAPGQGLDTGELFF. V and J are TRBV12-5 and TRBJ2-2; 8 bases map to TRBD2. With 7 bases clipped from V and 3 bases from J, the junction kept 10 bases outside the gene matches. The length of the CDR3 is 16 residues. Germline assignment: CDR1 LGHNT and CDR2 FRNRAP.

This sequence joins TRBV7-8 and TRBJ1-4, with 7 bases lining up with TRBD1. Per the germline V gene, CDR1 is SGHVS and CDR2 is FQNEAQ. The V gene end was trimmed by 6 bases and the J gene end by 5 bases; junction bases not matched to a gene: 6. There are 14 residues in the CDR3. As DNA, the CDR3 is TGTGCCAGCAGTTGGGACAGCCCAAATGAAAAACTGTTTTTT. This sequence encodes CASSWDSPNEKLFF.